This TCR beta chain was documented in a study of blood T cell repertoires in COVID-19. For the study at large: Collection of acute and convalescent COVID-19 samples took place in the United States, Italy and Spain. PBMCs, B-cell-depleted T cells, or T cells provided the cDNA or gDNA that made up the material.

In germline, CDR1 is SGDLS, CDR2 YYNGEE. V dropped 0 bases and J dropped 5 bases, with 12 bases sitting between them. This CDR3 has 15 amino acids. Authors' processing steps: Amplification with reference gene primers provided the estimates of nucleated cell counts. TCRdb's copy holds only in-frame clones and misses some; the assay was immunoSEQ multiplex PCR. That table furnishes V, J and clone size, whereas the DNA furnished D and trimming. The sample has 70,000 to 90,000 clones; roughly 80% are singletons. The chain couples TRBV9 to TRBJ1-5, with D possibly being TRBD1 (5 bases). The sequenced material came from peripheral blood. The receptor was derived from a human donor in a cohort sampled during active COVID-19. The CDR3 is CASSVGGLSHQPQHF. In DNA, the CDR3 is TGTGCCAGCAGCGTAGGGGGACTTAGTCATCAGCCCCAGCATTTT.